The 19 T cell receptor beta chains below come from one sample, sequenced in a study of cytomegalovirus exposure and HLA in healthy donors. The PCR was carried out with 60 Vbeta primers and 13 Jbeta primers. Assay: immunoSEQ multiplex PCR; the TCRdb copy retains only in-frame clones and omits some. The table has 160,000 or so clones, 80% seen once. Sample: PBMCs. All receptors come from a man younger than 40 in good health and CMV-seronegative.

The rearrangement uses TRBV5-1 and TRBJ2-3; 15 bases match TRBD2. J lost 5 bases, V lost 3 bases, and 10 bases had no gene match. The CDR3 spans 18 residues. CDR1 and CDR2 from the germline V gene are SGHRS and YFSETQ. The CDR3 here is CASSSGLAGGPRLDTQYF. Written as DNA, the CDR3 is TGCGCCAGCAGCTCGGGACTAGCGGGAGGACCCCGGCTAGATACGCAGTATTTT. Variable domain in full (rest from reference TRBV5-1 and TRBJ2-3): KAGVTQTPRYLIKTRGQQVTLSCSPISGHRSVSWYQQTPGQGLQFLFEYFSETQRNKGNFPGRFSGRQFSNSRSEMNVSTLELGDSALYLCASSSGLAGGPRLDTQYFGPGTRLTVL.

V gene TRBV7-9 combines with J gene TRBJ1-2; possibly TRBD1 for D (5 bases). Per the germline V gene, CDR1 is SEHNR and CDR2 is FQNEAQ (reference sequence). The CDR3 spans 13 residues. The V end lost 5 bases, the J end lost 8 bases, and 15 bases lay between the germline ends. For the CDR3, the DNA is TGTGCCAGCAGCCCCAACGGGGGGGAGGGCTACACCTTC. This gives the protein CASSPNGGEGYTF.

This clone was seen a few times. The chain uses TRBV19 and TRBJ2-5, with D unresolved. This CDR3 contains 17 residues. Deletions cut 1 base from V and 4 bases from J, with 19 bases between. Per the germline V gene, CDR1 is LNHDA and CDR2 is SQIVND (reference sequence). DNA of the CDR3: TGTGCCAGTAGTATAGCGAGGATCGGCACGTTTGGAGAGACCCAGTACTTC. Protein product: CASSIARIGTFGETQYF.

The rearrangement links TRBV11-2 to TRBJ2-1; 10 bases line up with TRBD2. J gave up 4 bases and V 5 bases, and 5 bases lay outside the gene matches. Germline V gives CDR1 SGHAT, CDR2 FQNNGV. CDR3 length: 15 residues. The CDR3 DNA is TGTGCCAGCAGCCCCAGAGCGGGAGGGTACAATGAGCAGTTCTTC. It encodes CASSPRAGGYNEQFF.

This rearrangement joins TRBV5-1 to TRBJ1-6; tentatively, D is TRBD1 (5 bases). The germline V gene encodes CDR1 SGHRS and CDR2 YFSETQ. The CDR3 is made up of 18 amino acids. V was shortened by 1 base and J by 0 bases, with 14 bases between the two germline ends. The DNA for the CDR3 is TGCGCCAGCAGCTTGAAGATGGGGGGTAGCTCCTATAATTCACCCCTCCACTTT. This encodes CASSLKMGGSSYNSPLHF.

On this clone itself: Other DNA sequences in the same sample also yield this CDR3. This sequence joins TRBV9 and TRBJ2-5; 7 bases align to TRBD2. The germline CDR1 and CDR2 sequences are SGDLS and YYNGEE. V lost 5 bases, J lost 5 bases, and 6 bases stayed unmatched. This CDR3 contains 13 residues. The DNA of the CDR3 is TGTGCCAGCAGTGCTCTAGCGGAGGAGACCCAGTACTTC. It translates to CASSALAEETQYF.

The V and J genes are TRBV27 and TRBJ2-7, with 11 bases identical to TRBD1. Germline-derived CDR1 and CDR2 are MNHEY and SMNVEV (reference sequence). This CDR3 region has 14 residues. Germline trimming cut 5 bases from V and 7 bases from J; bases unmatched to any gene: 7. The CDR3 reads CASSRGTGGVEQYF. CDR3 sequence (DNA): TGTGCCAGCAGTAGGGGGACAGGGGGTGTTGAGCAGTACTTC.

The chain carries TRBV29-1 and TRBJ2-3; D gene unclear. V dropped 5 bases and J dropped 1 base, with 10 bases sitting between them. The CDR3 spans 13 residues. Germline lookup yields CDR1 SQVTM and CDR2 ANQGSEA. CDR3 DNA sequence: TGCAGCGTTCCGGAGAGGCGCACAGATACGCAGTATTTT. Translated: CSVPERRTDTQYF.

The rearrangement links TRBV27 to TRBJ2-3, with 8 bases identical to TRBD1. The trim removed 5 bases at V and 4 bases at J, leaving 2 bases unmatched. The CDR3 sequence is 13 residues long. Germline CDR1 and CDR2: MNHEY and SMNVEV (reference sequence). The CDR3 bases are TGTGCCAGCAGTCAGGACAGGGCAGATACGCAGTATTTT. Translating it yields CASSQDRADTQYF.

The chain recombines TRBV7-9 with TRBJ1-5, with TRBD1 as a possible D gene (6 bases). CDR1 SEHNR and CDR2 FQNEAQ come from the germline V gene (reference sequence). The length of the CDR3 is 14 residues. V was clipped by 5 bases and J by 3 bases, with 11 bases between them. Written as DNA, the CDR3 is TGTGCCAGCAGCCCCGACAGGTTCAATCAGCCCCAGCATTTT. Amino acid sequence: CASSPDRFNQPQHF.

The V call is TRBV30, the J call TRBJ1-3; 7 bases fit TRBD1. The CDR3 has 16 residues. V trimming: 0 bases; J trimming: 3 bases; junction bases outside the gene matches: 8. Per germline, CDR1 GTSNPN and CDR2 SVGIG (reference sequence). This chain's CDR3 is CAWSVPIQGYGNTIYF. The DNA of the CDR3 is TGTGCCTGGAGTGTACCCATACAGGGGTATGGAAACACCATATATTTT.

The V and J genes are TRBV19 and TRBJ2-2, with D possibly matching TRBD2 (6 bases). The CDR3 covers 13 residues. The V gene lost 7 bases and the J gene lost 7 bases, with 13 bases spanning the gap. CDR1 and CDR2 (germline): LNHDA, SQIVND (reference sequence). For the CDR3, the DNA is TGTGCCAGTAAAACGGGGGAACACGGGGAGCTGTTTTTT. It yields the protein CASKTGEHGELFF.

The genes are TRBV19 and TRBJ1-5; 7 positions match TRBD1. Germline V CDR1 and CDR2: LNHDA, SQIVND (reference sequence). V dropped 9 bases and J dropped 2; count of bases not matched to a gene: 19. The CDR3 consists of 18 residues. The DNA of the CDR3 is TGTGCCAGGACGTCGACAGGGAACGGGTTCCGGGGCAATCAGCCCCAGCATTTT. Protein sequence: CARTSTGNGFRGNQPQHF.

V and J are TRBV9 and TRBJ2-1; 10 bases map to TRBD2. This CDR3 has 16 amino acids. In germline, CDR1 is SGDLS, CDR2 YYNGEE. J was trimmed by 7 bases and V by 3 bases; bases with no gene match: 10. The CDR3 spells CASSAWSGRAKNEQFF. CDR3 in DNA: TGTGCCAGCAGCGCTTGGAGCGGGAGGGCGAAGAATGAGCAGTTCTTC.

CDR3 loop: CASSSSGGSPGQYF. Written as DNA, the CDR3 is TGCGCCAGCAGCTCTAGCGGGGGGTCGCCGGGGCAGTACTTC. The chain has TRBV4-1 and TRBJ2-7; 11 bases fit TRBD2. CDR1 is MGHRA, CDR2 YSYEKL, per germline. The CDR3 has 14 residues. Trimming removed 5 bases from V and 9 bases from J; junction bases left unmatched: 9.

The chain joins TRBV30 to TRBJ1-3, with D perhaps TRBD1 (5 bases). The CDR3 consists of 14 residues. Germline loops: CDR1 GTSNPN, CDR2 SVGIG (reference sequence). V shed 1 base and J shed 7 bases, with 14 bases lying between them. The CDR3 sequence is CAWSADIDGNTIYF. In DNA form, the CDR3 reads TGTGCCTGGAGTGCGGACATCGACGGGAACACCATATATTTT.

The gene calls are TRBV11-3 and TRBJ1-1; D may be TRBD1 (6 bases). Trimming pared 3 bases from V and 5 bases from J, leaving 10 bases between. Germline V gives CDR1 SGHNT, CDR2 YENEEA. The CDR3 runs to 13 residues. This CDR3 reads CASSLDDRTEAFF. CDR3 nucleotides: TGTGCCAGCAGCTTGGATGACAGGACTGAAGCTTTCTTT.

Only a few counts were recorded for this clone. V usage is TRBV18 and J usage is TRBJ2-1, with 7 bases aligning to TRBD1. CDR3 length: 16 residues. Trimming cost V 6 bases and J 1 base; bases outside gene matches: 9. From germline, CDR1 is KGHSH and CDR2 LQKENI. The CDR3 coding sequence is TGTGCCAGCTCCCCTAGGACAGGATTATCCTACAATGAGCAGTTCTTC. It codes for CASSPRTGLSYNEQFF. Full variable domain (outside the CDR3, taken from reference TRBV18 and TRBJ2-1): NAGVMQNPRHLVRRRGQEARLRCSPMKGHSHVYWYRQLPEEGLKFMVYLQKENIIDESGMPKERFSAEFPKEGPSILRIQQVVRGDSAAYFCASSPRTGLSYNEQFFGPGTRLTVL.

J is TRBJ1-2 and V is TRBV14; D is perhaps TRBD1 (5 bases). Germline CDR1 is SGHDN and CDR2 is FVKESK. The germline V and J ends were trimmed by 4 bases and 6 bases, with 9 bases remaining between them. The CDR3 sequence is 12 residues long. The CDR3 here is CASSLGGHGYTF. For the CDR3, the DNA is TGTGCCAGCAGCCTCGGGGGTCATGGCTACACCTTC.